Below, 31 T cell receptor beta chains from the same sample are listed, as sequenced in a study of cytomegalovirus exposure and HLA in healthy donors. Produced via immunoSEQ multiplex PCR; TCRdb's table is partial and in-frame only. The sample consists of tens of thousands of clones, around 94% of them appearing once. Input material: PBMCs. These receptors were collected from a woman aged 18-29 years in good health and CMV-seropositive.

The rearrangement joins TRBV7-9 to TRBJ1-5; D might be TRBD1 (5 bases). This CDR3 spans 14 amino acids. Germline V gene sequence: CDR1 SEHNR, CDR2 FQNEAQ (reference sequence). Trimming left V 5 bases short and J 6 bases short, with 14 bases between. CDR3: CASSRGDPGQPQHF. Written as DNA, the CDR3 is TGTGCCAGCAGCCGGGGGGACCCGGGTCAGCCCCAGCATTTT.

The chain joins TRBV1 to TRBJ2-7; TRBD2 was called by the table and not checked on the DNA. TRBV1 is termed a pseudogene. The CDR3 consists of 18 residues. The CDR3 DNA reads TGCACCAGCAGCCAAGATCGGCGATTAGCGGGAGGGATCTACGAGCAGTACTTC. It yields the protein CTSSQDRRLAGGIYEQYF.

This clone showed up just once. The chain links TRBV11-2 to TRBJ2-7, with 8 bases matching TRBD1. V shed 7 bases and J 1 base; nucleotides not matched to a gene: 3. Looked up from germline, CDR1 is SGHAT and CDR2 is FQNNGV. The CDR3 extends over 13 amino acids. CDR3 residues: CASITGGSYEQYF. In DNA form, the CDR3 reads TGTGCCAGCATTACAGGGGGGTCCTACGAGCAGTACTTC.

The rearrangement uses TRBV7-3 and TRBJ2-1, with 9 positions matching TRBD2. Trimming cost V 4 bases and J 7 bases; bases outside gene matches: 8. The V gene's germline CDR1 is SGHTA and CDR2 FQGTGA. The CDR3 extends over 15 amino acids. The CDR3 sequence is CASSSYGTSYNEQFF. CDR3 in DNA: TGTGCCAGCAGCTCGTATGGGACTAGCTATAATGAGCAGTTCTTC.

This rearrangement joins TRBV6-5 to TRBJ1-1; D possibly corresponds to TRBD1 (5 bases). The ends were cut back, 7 bases at V and 0 bases at J, with 12 bases in the middle. The CDR3 extends over 14 amino acids. The V gene's germline CDR1 is MNHEY and CDR2 SVGAGI. Written as DNA, the CDR3 is TGTGCCAGCACAGGGTCTCCAATGAACACTGAAGCTTTCTTT. Encoded protein: CASTGSPMNTEAFF.

V and J are TRBV9 and TRBJ2-7, with 7 bases identical to TRBD2. The V segment lost 0 bases and the J segment 2 bases; nucleotides outside the gene matches: 11. CDR1 is SGDLS and CDR2 is YYNGEE in the germline V gene. CDR3 length: 17 amino acids. CDR3 bases: TGTGCCAGCAGCGTAGGGTTCGGTAGCGGGTTTACCTACGAGCAGTACTTC. Residues: CASSVGFGSGFTYEQYF.

The V call is TRBV30, the J call TRBJ1-1; D is perhaps TRBD1 (5 bases). V lost 1 base, J lost 1 base, and 19 bases lay in between. This CDR3 spans 17 amino acids. Germline CDR1 GTSNPN, CDR2 SVGIG (reference sequence). The CDR3: CAWSDNWGRGSNTEAFF. The CDR3 region has the DNA TGTGCCTGGAGTGATAATTGGGGAAGGGGCTCGAACACTGAAGCTTTCTTT.

The V gene is TRBV30, the J gene TRBJ2-1, with a possible D match to TRBD2 (6 bases). The CDR3 runs 12 residues. CDR1 and CDR2 from the germline V gene are GTSNPN and SVGIG (reference sequence). V lost 0 bases, J lost 10 bases, and 10 bases lay in between. CDR3 sequence (DNA): TGTGCCTGGAGTGTTGTCGGGAGAGAGCAGTTCTTC. Translation gives CAWSVVGREQFF.

The rearrangement joins TRBV23-1 to TRBJ1-5, with D hard to call. TRBV23-1 is flagged as an ORF with uncertain function. The CDR3 extends over 12 amino acids. The V end was cut by 3 bases, the J end by 3 bases, with 3 bases between. CDR3 nucleotide sequence: TGCGCCAGCAGTCACAACAATCAGCCCCAGCATTTT. It encodes CASSHNNQPQHF.

The chain is built from TRBV7-2 and TRBJ2-3, with 9 positions matching TRBD1. Germline V gives CDR1 SGHTA, CDR2 FQGNSA. The V and J ends lost 2 bases and 0 bases, in that order; junction bases with no gene match: 9. The CDR3 sequence is 18 residues long. CDR3 coding DNA: TGTGCCAGCAGCTTATATAGGGGACAGGGCTGGAGCACAGATACGCAGTATTTT. The encoded protein is CASSLYRGQGWSTDTQYF.

The chain carries TRBV7-2 and TRBJ2-3; 14 nucleotides match TRBD2. In germline, CDR1 is SGHTA, CDR2 FQGNSA. The V segment lost 2 bases and the J segment 0 bases; nucleotides outside the gene matches: 1. This CDR3 region has 17 residues. CDR3 DNA sequence: TGTGCCAGCAGCTTACGACTAGCGGGAGGGAGCACAGATACGCAGTATTTT. Its translation is CASSLRLAGGSTDTQYF.

CDR3 nucleotides: TGTGCCAGCAGCGTCCCGACTAGGTACAATGAGCAGTTCTTC. Translation: CASSVPTRYNEQFF. The J gene is TRBJ2-1, the V gene TRBV9, with TRBD2 as a possible D gene (6 bases). Germline loops: CDR1 SGDLS, CDR2 YYNGEE. V was clipped by 2 bases and J by 4 bases, with 10 bases between them. The CDR3 length is 14 residues.

V usage is TRBV25-1 and J usage is TRBJ1-6; 8 bases line up with TRBD1. Germline lookup yields CDR1 MGHDK and CDR2 SYGVNS. V gave up 3 bases and J gave up 8 bases; unmatched junction bases: 6. The CDR3 is made up of 15 amino acids. The CDR3: CASSDIGQGDSPLHF. CDR3 sequence (DNA): TGTGCCAGCAGTGATATTGGACAGGGCGATTCACCCCTCCACTTT.

The chain recombines TRBV7-3 with TRBJ1-2; D not certain. From germline, CDR1 is SGHTA and CDR2 FQGTGA. The germline V and J ends were trimmed by 1 base and 3 bases, with 12 bases remaining between them. CDR3 length equals 15 residues. CDR3 bases: TGTGCCAGCAGCTTAATAAGCGGCAACGACTATGGCTACACCTTC. It translates to CASSLISGNDYGYTF.

CDR3 nucleotides: TGCGCCAGCAGCACGACACCCGGCACCGGGGAGCTGTTTTTT. This translates into CASSTTPGTGELFF. The rearrangement joins TRBV5-1 to TRBJ2-2; D remains unclear. The germline V gene encodes CDR1 SGHRS and CDR2 YFSETQ. Trimming left V 4 bases short and J 4 bases short, with 11 bases between. The CDR3 loop spans 14 amino acids.

The chain has TRBV14 and TRBJ2-2; possibly TRBD1 for D (5 bases). Trimming left V 1 base short and J 3 bases short, with 12 bases between. The V gene's germline CDR1 is SGHDN and CDR2 FVKESK. The CDR3 is 16 residues long. CDR3 protein: CASSQGYLGDTGELFF. CDR3 bases: TGTGCCAGCAGCCAAGGGTACCTAGGGGACACCGGGGAGCTGTTTTTT.

In nucleotides, the CDR3 is TGTGCCACCAGCAGACCAGGGTCGAGCAATCAGCCCCAGCATTTT. This gives the protein CATSRPGSSNQPQHF. V gene TRBV15 combines with J gene TRBJ1-5; maybe TRBD1 (5 bases). CDR1 and CDR2 from the germline V gene are LNHNV and YYDKDF (reference sequence). Trimming pared 2 bases from V and 1 base from J, leaving 9 bases between. This CDR3 contains 15 residues.

The V call is TRBV19, the J call TRBJ1-5; D is perhaps TRBD1 (6 bases). Germline V gene sequence: CDR1 LNHDA, CDR2 SQIVND (reference sequence). The CDR3 sequence is 16 residues long. V was trimmed by 7 bases and J by 1 base, leaving 17 bases between them. In nucleotides, the CDR3 is TGTGCCAGTAATCCTCTACAGGGTTTGAGCAATCAGCCCCAGCATTTT. It specifies CASNPLQGLSNQPQHF.

CDR3 DNA: TGTGCCACTCATAGGAAGGGGGCTGAAAACACCATATATTTT. Amino acid sequence: CATHRKGAENTIYF. The V call is TRBV19, the J call TRBJ1-3, with 7 bases matching TRBD1. Looked up from germline, CDR1 is LNHDA and CDR2 is SQIVND (reference sequence). The CDR3 is 14 amino acids. V shed 10 bases, J shed 6 bases, and the junction held 12 bases outside the gene matches.

This sequence joins TRBV10-3 and TRBJ1-4; 11 bases align to TRBD1. CDR1 and CDR2 from the germline V gene are ENHRY and SYGVKD. There are 16 residues in the CDR3. Trimming removed 0 bases from V and 7 bases from J; junction bases left unmatched: 4. This chain's CDR3 is CAISESDRGRVEKLFF. In DNA, the CDR3 is TGTGCCATCAGTGAGTCGGACAGGGGGCGCGTTGAAAAACTGTTTTTT.

As DNA, the CDR3 is TGTGCCAGCAGTCAGGACAGGGAACATTCACCCCTCCACTTT. Translating gives CASSQDREHSPLHF. The chain links TRBV6-1 to TRBJ1-6; 8 positions agree with TRBD1. Germline V gene lookup returns CDR1 MNHNS and CDR2 SASEGT. V shed 5 bases and J 8 bases; nucleotides not matched to a gene: 5. This CDR3 has 14 amino acids.

The rearrangement uses TRBV7-6 and TRBJ1-5; D is perhaps TRBD1 (6 bases). The CDR3 runs 17 residues. Trimming stripped 1 base from V and 3 bases from J, with 16 bases between. Per germline, CDR1 SGHVS and CDR2 FNYEAQ. CDR3 in DNA: TGTGCCAGCAGCTTAGAGCCGCACAGGGTCCCCAATCAGCCCCAGCATTTT. This encodes CASSLEPHRVPNQPQHF.

The chain joins TRBV15 to TRBJ1-5; D is undetermined. The ends were cut back, 0 bases at V and 2 bases at J, with 11 bases in the middle. The CDR3 contains 16 residues. CDR1 and CDR2 from the germline V gene are LNHNV and YYDKDF (reference sequence). The CDR3 is CATSREVPEGNQPQHF. In DNA form, the CDR3 reads TGTGCCACCAGCAGAGAGGTGCCTGAGGGCAATCAGCCCCAGCATTTT.

As DNA, the CDR3 is TGTGCCAGCAGCCCAGGACCCGGAGGGTACAATGAGCAGTTCTTC. It specifies CASSPGPGGYNEQFF. The V and J genes are TRBV7-9 and TRBJ2-1, with D perhaps TRBD2 (6 bases). The CDR3 extends over 15 amino acids. Germline CDR1 reads SEHNR; CDR2 reads FQNEAQ (reference sequence). Trimming took off 5 bases at V and 4 bases at J, with 15 bases between the two ends.

The J gene is TRBJ1-6, the V gene TRBV2; 8 bases agree with TRBD1. Germline CDR1 SNHLY, CDR2 FYNNEI. J was trimmed by 0 bases and V by 5 bases; bases with no gene match: 6. There are 17 residues in the CDR3. The CDR3 region has the DNA TGTGCCAGCAGTCCCGGACAGGGATACTCCTATAATTCACCCCTCCACTTT. It is translated as CASSPGQGYSYNSPLHF.

This sequence joins TRBV9 and TRBJ2-7, with TRBD1 matching over 8 bases. Germline V lookup: CDR1 SGDLS, CDR2 YYNGEE. CDR3 length equals 14 residues. After removal of 0 bases from V and 6 bases from J, the junction contained 5 bases not matched to a gene. The CDR3 reads CASSVVGTGGEQYF. The DNA of the CDR3 is TGTGCCAGCAGCGTAGTAGGAACAGGGGGCGAGCAGTACTTC.

The chain has TRBV4-3 and TRBJ1-1; no definite D call. Germline CDR1 is LGHNA and CDR2 is YSLEER. The CDR3 runs 14 residues. V lost 4 bases and J lost 1, with 10 bases in between. CDR3 sequence: CASSPHSGNTEAFF. DNA for the CDR3: TGCGCCAGCAGCCCTCACAGTGGGAACACTGAAGCTTTCTTT.

This chain links TRBV9 with TRBJ2-7, with 14 bases lining up with TRBD2. The junction had 13 bases not matched to a gene; V was cut back by 3 bases and J by 5 bases. Germline loops: CDR1 SGDLS, CDR2 YYNGEE. CDR3 length: 18 amino acids. Written as DNA, the CDR3 is TGTGCCAGCAGCGGCCCAGGGACTAGCGGGAGTCGAACCCACGAGCAGTACTTC. Residues: CASSGPGTSGSRTHEQYF.

V is TRBV13 and J is TRBJ2-3; 7 bases fit TRBD2. Germline CDR1 PRHDT, CDR2 FYEKMQ (reference sequence). This CDR3 contains 17 residues. J was trimmed by 2 bases and V by 4 bases; bases with no gene match: 12. DNA of the CDR3: TGTGCCAGCAGCTCTAGAGCCTTAGCGGGTATCACAGATACGCAGTATTTT. It encodes CASSSRALAGITDTQYF.

The V call is TRBV21-1, the J call TRBJ2-3; the table's D call of TRBD2 was not tested on the DNA. TRBV21-1 is tagged as a pseudogene. The CDR3 consists of 17 residues. The CDR3 DNA sequence: TGTGCCAGCAGCAAAGAAGTCGGGCCAGGGAGGGCCGATACGCAGTATTTT. Amino acid sequence: CASSKEVGPGRADTQYF.

This clone was seen just once. This sequence joins TRBV4-1 and TRBJ1-3; 7 nucleotides match TRBD1. This CDR3 contains 16 residues. The trim removed 2 bases at V and 1 base at J, leaving 5 bases unmatched. The germline CDR1 and CDR2 sequences are MGHRA and YSYEKL. DNA of the CDR3: TGCGCCAGCAGCCAACGGGCAGGGGGTTCTGGAAACACCATATATTTT. It codes for CASSQRAGGSGNTIYF.